This TCR beta chain was recovered during a study of T cell responses to AZD1222 COVID-19 vaccine. Findings and limits, study-wide: None of the repertoires were sampled until the peak T cell response had passed. Possibly, clonal diversity was underestimated; donors were largely white British and included more females. Spike-wide vaccine-associated CD4 TCRs dominated at 160-218 and 743-854.

The V end was cut by 5 bases, the J end by 7 bases, with 15 bases between. The CDR3 is 14 amino acids. Germline-derived CDR1 and CDR2 are SGHTA and FQGNSA. Libraries were prepared by immunoSEQ multiplex PCR; TCRdb keeps only in-frame clonotypes and omits some of them. The sample contains approximately 150,000 clones, 93% of which appear only once. Details on this clone: Its antigen remains unknown.

The source was peripheral blood, collected on day 0 of AZD1222 vaccination. This TCR came from an adult in good health. V and J are TRBV7-2 and TRBJ2-1; D ambiguous. CDR3 residues: CASSPNIAVNEQFF. Here the CDR3 DNA reads TGTGCCAGCAGCCCGAACATAGCCGTAAATGAGCAGTTCTTC.